This paragraph covers one T cell receptor (beta chain) sequence. The data originate from a study of technical replicates of blood from a few donors. Germline V lookup: CDR1 SGHTA, CDR2 FQGNSA. The CDR3 covers 14 residues. The V and J ends lost 2 bases and 8 bases respectively, with 15 bases between them. Clones were sequenced by immunoSEQ multiplex PCR, and TCRdb holds only the in-frame ones, with some missing. In the table there are approximately 70,000 clones, 92% of which are singletons. Sequenced material: T cells isolated from PBMCs. The TCR originated in a human donor in good health. J is TRBJ1-2 and V is TRBV7-2; D is perhaps TRBD1 (6 bases). CDR3 nucleotides: TGTGCCAGCAGCTTATTATCGGGGGGCAACGGCTACACCTTC. This translates into CASSLLSGGNGYTF.